Described below is a single T cell receptor beta chain sequence and its context. Its antigen is not known. This specimen comes from a study of cytomegalovirus exposure and HLA in healthy donors. As for the study in general: The study's early data release held some 85 million unique TCRs from HLA-typed donors. Notes on the study in general: Information on immune exposure was restricted to one variable (CMV serostatus).

The primer mix had 60 Vbeta and 13 Jbeta primers. Assay used: immunoSEQ multiplex PCR; TCRdb lists only in-frame clones, some missing. Altogether 100,000 to 150,000 clones are present, 75% to 85% being singletons, with the ten largest covering around 8.9%. Sample: PBMCs. This receptor was taken from a man aged 30-40 years in good health and CMV-seropositive.

The CDR3, as DNA: TGTGCCAGTAGTTTCCACAGGGGACTTACCTCCTACGAGCAGTACTTC. Its protein product is CASSFHRGLTSYEQYF. The chain is built from TRBV19 and TRBJ2-5; a weak D match, TRBD1 (7 bases). The J call may not be correct, given that the DNA end is closer to TRBJ2-7. From germline, CDR1 is LNHDA and CDR2 SQIVND (reference sequence). CDR3 length: 16 amino acids.